Each of the 11 T cell receptor beta chains below was sequenced from the same sample in a study of CD8 T cells in ankylosing spondylitis. TCRdb processed the 5' RACE reads anew with MiXCR; each CDR3 protein has one entry. The table records 250,000 to 350,000 distinct CDR3 sequences, about 19% of them present only once. What was sequenced was blood, either unsorted or a sorted T cell fraction (not recorded which). The source of these receptors is a male donor with ankylosing spondylitis or in good health (not recorded which).

The sample holds a few counts of this clonotype. The chain couples TRBV12-5 to TRBJ2-7, with TRBD2 matching 10 bases. Germline CDR1 reads LGHNT; CDR2 reads FRNRAP. J lost 2 bases, V lost 9 bases, and 4 bases had no gene match. This CDR3 contains 13 residues. Here the CDR3 reads CARRTSGTYEQYV. The CDR3 coding sequence is TGTGCTAGACGGACTAGCGGTACCTACGAGCAGTACGTC.

The chain has TRBV5-6 and TRBJ1-4, with D maybe TRBD1 (6 bases). The CDR3 runs 15 residues. V shed 4 bases and J shed 2 bases, with 12 bases lying between them. The germline CDR1 and CDR2 sequences are SGHDT and YYEEEE. CDR3 amino acids: CASSRAGETNEKLFF. The CDR3 bases are TGTGCCAGCAGCCGGGCAGGGGAGACTAATGAAAAACTGTTTTTT. Variable domain in full (rest from reference TRBV5-6 and TRBJ1-4): DAGVTQSPTHLIKTRGQQVTLRCSPKSGHDTVSWYQQALGQGPQFIFQYYEEEERQRGNFPDRFSGHQFPNYSSELNVNALLLGDSALYLCASSRAGETNEKLFFGSGTQLSVL.

There are a few counts of this clonotype. The V and J genes are TRBV20-1 and TRBJ2-2; D possibly corresponds to TRBD1 (5 bases). Germline values: CDR1 DFQATT, CDR2 SNEGSKA (reference sequence). This CDR3 is 15 amino acids long. The CDR3: CSSPNRQGRTGELFF. The CDR3 nucleotides are TGCAGCTCCCCAAATAGGCAGGGAAGGACCGGGGAGCTGTTTTTT.

The chain links TRBV4-2 to TRBJ1-1, with TRBD1 identical over 7 bases. With 3 bases clipped from V and 0 bases from J, the junction kept 7 bases outside the gene matches. CDR1 and CDR2 (germline): LGHNA, YNFKEQ. The CDR3 totals 16 residues. CDR3 nucleotides: TGTGCCAGCAGCCAGAAGGCAGGGGGTATGAACACTGAAGCTTTCTTT. Protein: CASSQKAGGMNTEAFF.

The CDR3, as DNA: TGCAGCGTGGTCGCGGAAGGAACTGAAGCTTTCTTT. This sequence encodes CSVVAEGTEAFF. This chain joins TRBV29-1 and TRBJ1-1; D is undetermined. Germline CDR1 is SQVTM and CDR2 is ANQGSEA. This CDR3 is built from 12 residues. Trimming took 6 bases from V and 5 from J, leaving 13 bases between them.

There are many counts of this clonotype. This chain links TRBV12-3 or TRBV12-4 with TRBJ2-1, with D uncertain. Trimming took off 7 bases at V and 5 bases at J, with 12 bases between the two ends. This CDR3 comprises 13 residues. CDR3 protein: CASKSPVHNEQFF. The CDR3 DNA is TGTGCCAGCAAGTCCCCAGTTCACAATGAGCAGTTCTTC.

This clonotype was recorded many times. The chain is built from TRBV14 and TRBJ2-5, with a possible D match to TRBD2 (6 bases). Germline-derived CDR1 and CDR2 are SGHDN and FVKESK. There are 16 residues in the CDR3. V dropped 2 bases and J dropped 4 bases, with 17 bases sitting between them. CDR3 sequence reads: CASSQTTGGEGETQYF. CDR3 DNA: TGTGCCAGCAGCCAAACGACCGGGGGAGAGGGAGAGACCCAGTACTTC.

This chain joins TRBV20-1 and TRBJ1-1, with D hard to call. Germline-derived CDR1 and CDR2 are DFQATT and SNEGSKA (reference sequence). This CDR3 contains 10 residues. CDR3 loop: CTPWGTEAFF. The CDR3 nucleotides read TGCACCCCTTGGGGCACTGAAGCTTTCTTT.

The chain couples TRBV20-1 to TRBJ2-1; 7 positions match TRBD1. With 5 bases clipped from V and 2 bases from J, the junction kept 3 bases outside the gene matches. This CDR3 has 13 residues. Germline V gene sequence: CDR1 DFQATT, CDR2 SNEGSKA (reference sequence). CDR3 sequence: CSAGDRPYNEQFF. In DNA form, the CDR3 reads TGCAGTGCTGGGGACAGACCCTACAATGAGCAGTTCTTC.

J is TRBJ2-3 and V is TRBV27, with D uncertain. The CDR3 loop spans 15 amino acids. V lost 4 bases and J lost 0, with 11 bases in between. CDR1 MNHEY and CDR2 SMNVEV come from the germline V gene (reference sequence). The CDR3 bases are TGTGCCAGCAGTTGGTTGGCAACCAGCACAGATACGCAGTATTTT. Amino acids: CASSWLATSTDTQYF.

In this sample, this clonotype turned up a few times. The rearrangement uses TRBV2 and TRBJ1-1; no reliable D call. Trimming removed 3 bases from V and 4 bases from J, with 12 bases in between. CDR1 is SNHLY, CDR2 FYNNEI, per germline. The CDR3 has 14 residues. CDR3 bases: TGTGCCAGCAGTGATCGGTGGCAGAGCACTGAAGCTTTCTTT. This sequence encodes CASSDRWQSTEAFF. Filled out from reference TRBV2 and TRBJ1-1, the complete variable domain reads EPEVTQTPSHQVTQMGQEVILRCVPISNHLYFYWYRQILGQKVEFLVSFYNNEISEKSEIFDDQFSVERPDGSNFTLKIRSTKLEDSAMYFCASSDRWQSTEAFFGQGTRLTVV.